Here is one T cell receptor beta chain with its context. Its target antigen remains unknown. No base quality information exists; no much larger clone differs at one position. The entry originates in a study of beta chain features in type 1 diabetes (dated by TCRdb to the late 2010s). Regarding the study in general: Mean age, gender distribution, total cell number and subset yield were not different between patients and healthy donors. Across all samples, approximately 100 million sorted cells were examined, and cell number per subset correlated strongly with RNA yield. Regulatory and stem cell-like memory subsets were isolated from only 8 patients and 8 healthy donors, whereas naive and central memory subsets came from all 30 or so donors. In the study, TCRB repertoires of sorted circulating CD4+ T cell subsets from recently diagnosed type 1 diabetes patients were compared with those of matched healthy donors.

Each donor gave one peripheral blood draw, about 110 mL on average, collected into heparinised tubes. Naive, central memory, regulatory and stem cell-like memory CD4+ T cells were sorted on a BD FACSAria II using a panel including CD45RO, CCR7, CD25, CD127, CD95 and CD27. Purity was above 95% for every sorted population. Right away, PBMCs were isolated by Lymphoprep density gradient centrifugation and were stained directly, with no culture step. Samples were stained and sorted in pairs, with one healthy donor and one patient per experiment, so that batch effects were minimized. The paper as a whole reports these results and caveats: Only small numbers of individuals were included in the HLA sub-analyses, which left unresolved whether HLA type had any influence on TCRB rearrangement. Shorter templates might be favored by PCR, yet because patient and control samples were amplified and corrected together, any such skew would affect both groups equally. A moderate but significant shortening of TCRB CDR3 length was observed in type 1 diabetes patients in all four CD4+ subsets. Because cDNA was sequenced instead of genomic DNA, highly expressing activated cells could be over-represented, though the groups showed no difference in activation or CD3 levels. The naive, central memory and regulatory TCRB repertoires appeared to resemble one another more closely among patients than among healthy donors. Fewer insertions and more nucleotide deletions at VDJ recombination sites were observed in patients with type 1 diabetes, implying thymic rearrangement abnormalities.

The entire isolated RNA was reverse transcribed using the High Capacity cDNA Reverse Transcription Kit, and thus expressed TCRB transcripts were sequenced. Naive, central memory and regulatory T cell samples underwent deep immunoSEQ sequencing, averaging about 3.57 million total reads per sample. After sorted cells were lysed in RLT buffer, RNA was extracted with DNase-treated RNeasy Micro or Mini kits, with the choice depending on cell number. Each cell subset was processed separately to prevent cross-contamination, with patient and healthy donor samples processed together. The immunoSEQ multiplex PCR was used to amplify TCRB sequences from cDNA, yielding 87-bp fragments that span the CDR3 region. The amplicons were sequenced using the Illumina HiSeq platform. As for how the authors treated the data: Synthetic template baselines were used to correct PCR bias computationally, reads within Hamming distance 2 were collapsed together, and singletons that could not be merged were discarded. Reads were aligned against IMGT to assign V, D and J genes, CDR3 length and insertions or deletions at six rearrangement sites. Within each subset, clonotype counts were normalized to the number of sorted cells before true diversity and Gini coefficients were calculated with the tcR R package. The overlap coefficient, calculated on TCRB nucleotide sequences, was used to quantify repertoire sharing. As a proxy for the pre-selection repertoire, out-of-frame TCRB sequences from naive cells were analyzed. The clones in this table, taken by TCRdb from immuneACCESS, are in-frame only. Not every clone is retained; where verified, under half of the shortfall comes from an unresolved V gene, and the cause of the rest is unknown. Clonal size and the V and J genes are those of that table, whereas D and trimming came from the DNA. This sample holds 300,000 to 450,000 clones; about 20% were observed only once. The ten largest make up around 0.04% of the sample.

V and J are trimmed by 4 bases and 3 bases, and the gene matches miss 8 bases of the junction. Per the germline V gene, KGHSH is the CDR1 and LQKENI is the CDR2. Its CDR3 holds 15 amino acids, cysteine through phenylalanine. The CDR3 DNA has 45 bases and is translated from base 1. Input material: naive CD4+ T cells from blood. Explained via the paper, the cell subset or site label denotes: true naive CD4+ T cells. The chain employs TRBV18 and TRBJ2-7, with TRBD1 identical over 8 junction bases. The clonotype comes from a woman younger than 30 in good health. CDR3 sequence: CASSLATGAYYEQYF. The DNA reads TGTGCCAGCTCACTCGCGACAGGGGCTTACTACGAGCAGTACTTC.